The rows below give T cell receptor beta chains drawn from one sample of a study of blood T cells in healthy people across ages. From the 5' RACE reads, TCRdb called clonotypes with MiXCR, one entry per CDR3 protein. The sample has fewer than 700,000 distinct CDR3 sequences; 40% to 45% are singletons. Sequences were obtained from blood. The source is an elderly man in good health. The CDR3 runs from the conserved cysteine through the conserved F or W. Fields, in order: J gene, D gene, V gene, clone size, CDR3 protein, CDR3 DNA. A D gene is named only where the DNA matches it firmly. The size of a clone is reported for some rows only, either as once, few or many, or as a class for expanded clones.

j_call: TRBJ2-5; d_call: NA; v_call: TRBV9; clone_size: many; cdr3_aa: CASSGGTPTWETQYF; cdr3_nt: TGTGCCAGCAGCGGCGGGACGCCGACTTGGGAGACCCAGTACTTC
j_call: TRBJ2-3; d_call: NA; v_call: TRBV5-1; clone_size: few; cdr3_aa: CASSLGLGGPEAQYF; cdr3_nt: TGCGCCAGCAGCTTAGGCCTGGGAGGCCCAGAGGCGCAGTATTTT
j_call: TRBJ2-5; d_call: NA; v_call: TRBV5-1; clone_size: NA; cdr3_aa: CASRYGADQETQYF; cdr3_nt: TGCGCCAGCAGATACGGGGCAGACCAAGAGACCCAGTACTTC
j_call: TRBJ1-6; d_call: TRBD1; v_call: TRBV25-1; clone_size: NA; cdr3_aa: CASSEQGVSPLHF; cdr3_nt: TGTGCCAGCAGTGAACAGGGGGTTTCACCCCTCCACTTT
j_call: TRBJ2-3; d_call: TRBD2; v_call: TRBV7-9; clone_size: NA; cdr3_aa: CASSKLAGDVKITDTQYF; cdr3_nt: TGTGCCAGCAGCAAACTAGCGGGAGACGTAAAGATCACAGATACGCAGTATTTT
j_call: TRBJ1-2; d_call: TRBD1; v_call: TRBV14; clone_size: NA; cdr3_aa: CASSQSGTGSYGYTF; cdr3_nt: TGTGCCAGCAGCCAATCCGGGACAGGGAGCTATGGCTACACCTTC
j_call: TRBJ2-5; d_call: TRBD1; v_call: TRBV20-1; clone_size: many; cdr3_aa: CSARGQGKPQETQYF; cdr3_nt: TGCAGTGCTAGAGGACAGGGAAAACCGCAAGAGACCCAGTACTTC
j_call: TRBJ2-1; d_call: TRBD2; v_call: TRBV20-1; clone_size: NA; cdr3_aa: CSASPGERELNEQFF; cdr3_nt: TGCAGTGCTAGCCCAGGAGAGCGGGAGCTCAATGAGCAGTTCTTC
j_call: TRBJ1-2; d_call: TRBD1; v_call: TRBV20-1; clone_size: NA; cdr3_aa: CSARDAQGASGYTF; cdr3_nt: TGCAGTGCTAGAGACGCACAGGGGGCGAGTGGCTACACCTTC
j_call: TRBJ2-1; d_call: TRBD2; v_call: TRBV29-1; clone_size: few; cdr3_aa: CSVAPSGGDSYNEQFF; cdr3_nt: TGCAGCGTTGCCCCTAGCGGGGGGGACTCCTACAATGAGCAGTTCTTC
j_call: TRBJ2-7; d_call: TRBD1; v_call: TRBV18; clone_size: NA; cdr3_aa: CASSLGTGSDEQYF; cdr3_nt: TGTGCCAGCTCACTCGGGACAGGGAGCGACGAGCAGTACTTC
j_call: TRBJ2-1; d_call: TRBD2; v_call: TRBV20-1; clone_size: NA; cdr3_aa: CSARIIAGGPQEQFF; cdr3_nt: TGCAGTGCTAGAATTATAGCGGGGGGGCCACAGGAGCAGTTCTTC
j_call: TRBJ2-3; d_call: NA; v_call: TRBV6-5; clone_size: few; cdr3_aa: CAIRERDTQYF; cdr3_nt: TGTGCCATCAGGGAAAGGGATACGCAGTATTTT
j_call: TRBJ1-1; d_call: TRBD1; v_call: TRBV3-1; clone_size: NA; cdr3_aa: CASRQQGASAEAFF; cdr3_nt: TGTGCCAGCAGGCAGCAGGGGGCTAGCGCTGAAGCTTTCTTT
j_call: TRBJ2-7; d_call: TRBD1; v_call: TRBV6-1; clone_size: once; cdr3_aa: CASSEGQGAYEQYF; cdr3_nt: TGTGCCAGCAGTGAAGGTCAGGGGGCCTACGAGCAGTACTTC
j_call: TRBJ2-3; d_call: TRBD1; v_call: TRBV5-1; clone_size: NA; cdr3_aa: CVSSLGDRGGTDTQYF; cdr3_nt: TGCGTCAGCAGCTTGGGTGACAGGGGCGGCACAGATACGCAGTATTTT
j_call: TRBJ1-2; d_call: NA; v_call: TRBV29-1; clone_size: NA; cdr3_aa: CSVDGTTGVTNYGYTF; cdr3_nt: TGCAGCGTTGACGGGACGACCGGGGTGACTAACTATGGCTACACCTTC
j_call: TRBJ1-2; d_call: NA; v_call: TRBV7-2; clone_size: NA; cdr3_aa: CASTAGQGRSGYTF; cdr3_nt: TGTGCCAGCACCGCCGGGCAGGGGAGAAGCGGCTACACCTTC
j_call: TRBJ2-1; d_call: NA; v_call: TRBV6-1; clone_size: NA; cdr3_aa: CASSEGHSSSYNEQFF; cdr3_nt: TGTGCCAGCAGTGAAGGTCACTCAAGCTCCTACAATGAGCAGTTCTTC
j_call: TRBJ2-6; d_call: NA; v_call: TRBV4-3; clone_size: many; cdr3_aa: CASSQVTAGANVLTF; cdr3_nt: TGCGCCAGCAGCCAAGTGACAGCTGGGGCCAACGTCCTGACTTTC
j_call: TRBJ2-4; d_call: TRBD1; v_call: TRBV10-3; clone_size: NA; cdr3_aa: CAISEFDRGMTKNIQYF; cdr3_nt: TGTGCCATCAGTGAGTTCGACAGGGGAATGACCAAAAACATTCAGTACTTC
j_call: TRBJ1-2; d_call: TRBD1; v_call: TRBV9; clone_size: once; cdr3_aa: CASSPQGGQRYTF; cdr3_nt: TGTGCCAGCAGCCCACAGGGGGGGCAGCGCTACACCTTC
j_call: TRBJ2-3; d_call: NA; v_call: TRBV9; clone_size: many; cdr3_aa: CASSVAADTQYF; cdr3_nt: TGTGCCAGCAGCGTAGCCGCAGATACGCAGTATTTT
j_call: TRBJ2-1; d_call: NA; v_call: TRBV7-2; clone_size: NA; cdr3_aa: CASSLEGRVGANEQFF; cdr3_nt: TGTGCCAGCAGCTTGGAAGGAAGGGTGGGGGCCAATGAGCAGTTCTTC
j_call: TRBJ2-3; d_call: NA; v_call: TRBV5-1; clone_size: once; cdr3_aa: CASSAANRGTDTQYF; cdr3_nt: TGCGCCAGCAGCGCCGCGAACAGAGGCACAGATACGCAGTATTTT
j_call: TRBJ1-6; d_call: NA; v_call: TRBV7-9; clone_size: few; cdr3_aa: CASSTHDLEGANSPLHF; cdr3_nt: TGTGCCAGCAGCACACACGACCTTGAGGGAGCCAATTCACCCCTCCACTTT
j_call: TRBJ1-6; d_call: NA; v_call: TRBV5-1; clone_size: NA; cdr3_aa: CASSLSGQPNSPLHF; cdr3_nt: TGCGCCAGCAGCTTGTCTGGACAGCCTAATTCACCCCTCCACTTT
j_call: TRBJ2-5; d_call: TRBD1; v_call: TRBV7-3; clone_size: few; cdr3_aa: CASSLGTGIIKETQYF; cdr3_nt: TGTGCCAGCAGCTTAGGGACAGGAATTATCAAGGAGACCCAGTACTTC
j_call: TRBJ2-5; d_call: TRBD2; v_call: TRBV7-2; clone_size: NA; cdr3_aa: CASSARLAWDSYVQYF; cdr3_nt: TGTGCCAGCAGCGCCCGACTAGCGTGGGACTCCTACGTGCAGTACTTC
j_call: TRBJ2-2; d_call: NA; v_call: TRBV5-1; clone_size: few; cdr3_aa: CASSSGQNTGELFF; cdr3_nt: TGCGCCAGCAGCTCTGGACAGAACACCGGGGAGCTGTTTTTT
j_call: TRBJ2-3; d_call: TRBD1; v_call: TRBV10-3; clone_size: NA; cdr3_aa: CAISPQQGFTDTQYF; cdr3_nt: TGTGCCATCAGTCCTCAACAGGGGTTCACAGATACGCAGTATTTT
j_call: TRBJ2-1; d_call: TRBD2; v_call: TRBV4-3; clone_size: NA; cdr3_aa: CASSQDGVAGYNEQFF; cdr3_nt: TGCGCCAGCAGCCAAGATGGGGTAGCGGGATACAATGAGCAGTTCTTC
j_call: TRBJ1-5; d_call: NA; v_call: TRBV6-2/TRBV6-3; clone_size: NA; cdr3_aa: CASSYMRDQPQHF; cdr3_nt: TGTGCCAGCAGTTATATGAGAGATCAGCCCCAGCATTTT
j_call: TRBJ2-1; d_call: NA; v_call: TRBV29-1; clone_size: few; cdr3_aa: CSRVLGGEQFF; cdr3_nt: TGCAGCCGAGTTCTGGGCGGTGAGCAGTTCTTC
j_call: TRBJ2-7; d_call: TRBD2; v_call: TRBV6-2/TRBV6-3; clone_size: few; cdr3_aa: CASGGSYGTRSPYEQYF; cdr3_nt: TGTGCCAGCGGTGGAAGTTACGGGACTAGGTCGCCCTACGAGCAGTACTTC
j_call: TRBJ2-1; d_call: TRBD2; v_call: TRBV6-2/TRBV6-3; clone_size: NA; cdr3_aa: CASSLTGTSGVGEQFF; cdr3_nt: TGTGCCAGCAGTCTTACCGGGACTAGCGGGGTTGGTGAGCAGTTCTTC
j_call: TRBJ2-7; d_call: NA; v_call: TRBV28; clone_size: few; cdr3_aa: CASSSLPNEQYF; cdr3_nt: TGTGCCAGCAGTTCCTTACCTAACGAGCAGTACTTC
j_call: TRBJ2-6; d_call: NA; v_call: TRBV18; clone_size: NA; cdr3_aa: CASSPFDATSGANVLTF; cdr3_nt: TGTGCCAGCTCACCATTTGACGCCACATCGGGGGCCAACGTCCTGACTTTC
j_call: TRBJ2-5; d_call: NA; v_call: TRBV9; clone_size: few; cdr3_aa: CASSVARGGETQYF; cdr3_nt: TGTGCCAGCAGCGTAGCCCGAGGGGGAGAGACCCAGTACTTC
j_call: TRBJ2-3; d_call: NA; v_call: TRBV4-1; clone_size: few; cdr3_aa: CASSQDRTTDTQYF; cdr3_nt: TGCGCCAGCAGCCAAGATCGGACCACAGATACGCAGTATTTT
j_call: TRBJ2-1; d_call: NA; v_call: TRBV6-5; clone_size: once; cdr3_aa: CASSCSESNEQFF; cdr3_nt: TGTGCCAGCAGTTGTAGCGAATCTAATGAGCAGTTCTTC
j_call: TRBJ2-7; d_call: NA; v_call: TRBV4-1; clone_size: NA; cdr3_aa: CASSQEITGISYEQYF; cdr3_nt: TGCGCCAGCAGCCAAGAAATTACGGGGATCTCCTACGAGCAGTACTTC
j_call: TRBJ2-3; d_call: NA; v_call: TRBV24-1; clone_size: NA; cdr3_aa: CATTFWRFTDTQYF; cdr3_nt: TGTGCCACCACTTTTTGGCGGTTCACAGATACGCAGTATTTT
j_call: TRBJ1-4; d_call: NA; v_call: TRBV7-2; clone_size: NA; cdr3_aa: CASSFGDATNEKLFF; cdr3_nt: TGTGCCAGCAGCTTCGGGGATGCAACTAATGAAAAACTGTTTTTT
j_call: TRBJ2-5; d_call: TRBD1; v_call: TRBV20-1; clone_size: NA; cdr3_aa: CSASARGWETQYF; cdr3_nt: TGCAGTGCTAGCGCCAGGGGGTGGGAGACCCAGTACTTC
j_call: TRBJ2-1; d_call: NA; v_call: TRBV7-7; clone_size: few; cdr3_aa: CASSRSDENHNEQFF; cdr3_nt: TGTGCCAGCAGCCGATCGGACGAGAACCACAATGAGCAGTTCTTC
j_call: TRBJ2-5; d_call: TRBD2; v_call: TRBV20-1; clone_size: NA; cdr3_aa: CSARPSGQETQYF; cdr3_nt: TGCAGTGCTAGGCCTAGCGGCCAAGAGACCCAGTACTTC
j_call: TRBJ1-2; d_call: NA; v_call: TRBV9; clone_size: NA; cdr3_aa: CASSQGPGTGYTF; cdr3_nt: TGTGCCAGCAGCCAGGGGCCGGGAACTGGCTACACCTTC
j_call: TRBJ1-1; d_call: NA; v_call: TRBV20-1; clone_size: once; cdr3_aa: CSALGPGDTEAFF; cdr3_nt: TGCAGTGCTCTGGGACCGGGAGACACTGAAGCTTTCTTT
j_call: TRBJ1-5; d_call: NA; v_call: TRBV6-5; clone_size: NA; cdr3_aa: CASSTNNRQNQPQHF; cdr3_nt: TGTGCCAGCAGCACGAACAACCGACAGAATCAGCCCCAGCATTTT
j_call: TRBJ2-1; d_call: TRBD1; v_call: TRBV6-1; clone_size: NA; cdr3_aa: CASSNRQGGSYEQFF; cdr3_nt: TGTGCCAGCAGTAACCGACAGGGGGGAAGCTACGAGCAGTTCTTC
j_call: TRBJ2-7; d_call: TRBD2; v_call: TRBV29-1; clone_size: NA; cdr3_aa: CSVEGGSSSYNEQYF; cdr3_nt: TGCAGCGTTGAAGGCGGGAGTAGCTCCTACAATGAGCAGTACTTC
j_call: TRBJ2-7; d_call: TRBD2; v_call: TRBV20-1; clone_size: NA; cdr3_aa: CSAPKLAGFGYEQYF; cdr3_nt: TGCAGTGCTCCTAAACTAGCGGGATTTGGGTACGAGCAGTACTTC
j_call: TRBJ2-5; d_call: TRBD1; v_call: TRBV10-3; clone_size: NA; cdr3_aa: CAISEKPGQVTYGQYF; cdr3_nt: TGTGCCATCAGTGAGAAACCGGGACAGGTAACCTACGGGCAGTACTTC
j_call: TRBJ2-5; d_call: TRBD2; v_call: TRBV5-6; clone_size: few; cdr3_aa: CASSLTGTSGSKTQYF; cdr3_nt: TGTGCCAGCAGCCTAACCGGGACTAGCGGGAGCAAGACCCAGTACTTC
j_call: TRBJ2-3; d_call: TRBD2; v_call: TRBV6-2/TRBV6-3; clone_size: NA; cdr3_aa: CASGTMDTQYF; cdr3_nt: TGTGCCAGTGGGACTATGGATACGCAGTATTTT
j_call: TRBJ2-7; d_call: TRBD1; v_call: TRBV29-1; clone_size: few; cdr3_aa: CSARTGDTYEQYF; cdr3_nt: TGCAGCGCTAGGACAGGGGACACCTACGAGCAGTACTTC
j_call: TRBJ1-6; d_call: TRBD1; v_call: TRBV4-2; clone_size: few; cdr3_aa: CASSQAGGQGYSPLHF; cdr3_nt: TGTGCCAGCAGCCAAGCAGGAGGACAGGGTTATTCACCCCTCCACTTT
j_call: TRBJ2-3; d_call: NA; v_call: TRBV4-3; clone_size: many; cdr3_aa: CASSPQVADTQYF; cdr3_nt: TGCGCCAGCAGCCCGCAAGTGGCGGATACGCAGTATTTT
j_call: TRBJ1-1; d_call: NA; v_call: TRBV28; clone_size: NA; cdr3_aa: CASSPGAGTEAFF; cdr3_nt: TGTGCCAGCAGCCCAGGGGCGGGTACTGAAGCTTTCTTT